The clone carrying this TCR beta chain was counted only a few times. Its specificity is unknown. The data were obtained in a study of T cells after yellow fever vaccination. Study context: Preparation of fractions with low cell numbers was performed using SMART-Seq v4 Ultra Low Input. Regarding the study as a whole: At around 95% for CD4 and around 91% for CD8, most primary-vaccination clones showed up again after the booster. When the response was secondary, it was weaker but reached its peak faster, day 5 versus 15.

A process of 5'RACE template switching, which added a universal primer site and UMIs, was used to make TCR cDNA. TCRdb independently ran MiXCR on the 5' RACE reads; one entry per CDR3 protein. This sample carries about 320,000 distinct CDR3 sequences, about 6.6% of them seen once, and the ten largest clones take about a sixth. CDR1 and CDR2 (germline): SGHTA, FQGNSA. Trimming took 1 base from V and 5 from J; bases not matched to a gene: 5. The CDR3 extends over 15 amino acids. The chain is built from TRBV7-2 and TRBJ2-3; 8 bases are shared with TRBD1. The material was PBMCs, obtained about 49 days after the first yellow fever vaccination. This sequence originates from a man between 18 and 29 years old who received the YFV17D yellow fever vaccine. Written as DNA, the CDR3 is TGTGCCAGCAGCTTAGGGACAGGGCTGGGAGATACGCAGTATTTT. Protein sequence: CASSLGTGLGDTQYF.